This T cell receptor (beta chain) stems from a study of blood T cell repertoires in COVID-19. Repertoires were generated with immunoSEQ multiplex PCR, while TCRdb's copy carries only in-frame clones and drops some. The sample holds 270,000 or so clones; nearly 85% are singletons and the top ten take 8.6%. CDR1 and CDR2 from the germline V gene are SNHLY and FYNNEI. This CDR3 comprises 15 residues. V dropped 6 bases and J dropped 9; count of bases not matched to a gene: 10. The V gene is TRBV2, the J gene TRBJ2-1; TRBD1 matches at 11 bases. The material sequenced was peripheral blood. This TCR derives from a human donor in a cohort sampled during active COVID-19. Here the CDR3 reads CASRADRGLYFEQFF. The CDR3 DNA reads TGTGCCAGCAGGGCGGACAGGGGGCTTTACTTTGAGCAGTTCTTC. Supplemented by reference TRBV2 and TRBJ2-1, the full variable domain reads EPEVTQTPSHQVTQMGQEVILRCVPISNHLYFYWYRQILGQKVEFLVSFYNNEISEKSEIFDDQFSVERPDGSNFTLKIRSTKLEDSAMYFCASRADRGLYFEQFFGPGTRLTVL.